The sequence of this T cell receptor (beta chain) was determined in a study of blood T cell repertoires in COVID-19. In the original workflow: Estimation of nucleated cell counts was performed using reference gene primer amplification. Method: immunoSEQ multiplex PCR; TCRdb's copy keeps in-frame clones and lacks some. From that table come the V and J calls and clone size; the DNA was used to work out D and trimming. The sample has 130,000 to 150,000 clones, roughly 81% seen once. The V end was cut by 7 bases, the J end by 4 bases, with 13 bases between. There are 13 residues in the CDR3. The germline V gene encodes CDR1 SQVTM and CDR2 ANQGSEA.

Sequenced sample: peripheral blood. The chain uses TRBV29-1 and TRBJ1-4, with D possibly being TRBD1 (6 bases). The source is a human donor with acute or convalescent COVID-19. The donor label of this sample is uncertain. The CDR3 spells CSALGAGNEKLFF. The CDR3 coding sequence is TGCAGCGCTCTGGGGGCTGGTAATGAAAAACTGTTTTTT.